This T cell receptor (beta chain) appears in the sequencing data of a study of blood T cell repertoires in COVID-19. Across the study: From T cells, B-cell-depleted T cells, or PBMCs came the material, which was cDNA or gDNA.

This table comes from immunoSEQ multiplex PCR, and its TCRdb copy is limited to in-frame clones, with some not included. The repertoire has about 170,000 clones, approximately 80% of them found once; the top ten carry around 13%. The V end was cut by 4 bases, the J end by 3 bases, with 10 bases between. Germline loops: CDR1 KGHSH, CDR2 LQKENI. The CDR3 spans 13 residues. The clonotype was recovered from a woman aged 70-85 years with COVID-19, enrolled during active disease. This chain links TRBV18 with TRBJ2-7, with D perhaps matching TRBD2 (6 bases). The specimen was peripheral blood. The CDR3 is CASSRDFYYEQYF. In DNA, the CDR3 is TGTGCCAGCTCACGGGACTTTTACTACGAGCAGTACTTC.